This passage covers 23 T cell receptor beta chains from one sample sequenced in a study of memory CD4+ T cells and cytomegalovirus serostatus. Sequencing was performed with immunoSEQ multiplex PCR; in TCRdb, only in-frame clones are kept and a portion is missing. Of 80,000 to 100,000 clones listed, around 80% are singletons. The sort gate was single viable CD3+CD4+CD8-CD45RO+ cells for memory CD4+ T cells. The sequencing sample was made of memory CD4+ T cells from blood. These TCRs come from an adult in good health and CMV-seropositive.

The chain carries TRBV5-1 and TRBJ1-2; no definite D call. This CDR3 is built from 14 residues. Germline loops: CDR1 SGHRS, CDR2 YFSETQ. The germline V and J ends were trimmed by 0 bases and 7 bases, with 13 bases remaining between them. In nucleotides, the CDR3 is TGCGCCAGCAGCTTGGCCGGTGTTGGAGGTGGCTACACCTTC. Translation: CASSLAGVGGGYTF.

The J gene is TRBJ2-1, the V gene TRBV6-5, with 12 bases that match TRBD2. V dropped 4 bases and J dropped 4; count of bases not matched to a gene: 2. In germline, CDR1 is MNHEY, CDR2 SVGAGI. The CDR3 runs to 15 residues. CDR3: CASSFGLAGYNEQFF. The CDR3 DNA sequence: TGTGCCAGCAGTTTCGGACTAGCGGGATACAATGAGCAGTTCTTC.

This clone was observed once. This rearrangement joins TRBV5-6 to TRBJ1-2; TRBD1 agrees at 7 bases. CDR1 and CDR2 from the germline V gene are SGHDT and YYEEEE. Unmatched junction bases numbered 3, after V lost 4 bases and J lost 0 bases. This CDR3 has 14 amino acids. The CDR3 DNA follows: TGTGCCAGCAGCCCCGGGACAGCTAACTATGGCTACACCTTC. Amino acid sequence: CASSPGTANYGYTF.

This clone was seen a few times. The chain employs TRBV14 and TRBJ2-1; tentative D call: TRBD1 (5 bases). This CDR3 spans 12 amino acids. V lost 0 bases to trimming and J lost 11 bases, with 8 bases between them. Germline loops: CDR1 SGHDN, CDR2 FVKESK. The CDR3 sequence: CASSQDQGKQFF. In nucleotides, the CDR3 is TGTGCCAGCAGCCAAGATCAGGGAAAGCAGTTCTTC. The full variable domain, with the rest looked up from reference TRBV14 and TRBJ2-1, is EAGVTQFPSHSVIEKGQTVTLRCDPISGHDNLYWYRRVMGKEIKFLLHFVKESKQDESGMPNNRFLAERTGGTYSTLKVQPAELEDSGVYFCASSQDQGKQFFGPGTRLTVL.

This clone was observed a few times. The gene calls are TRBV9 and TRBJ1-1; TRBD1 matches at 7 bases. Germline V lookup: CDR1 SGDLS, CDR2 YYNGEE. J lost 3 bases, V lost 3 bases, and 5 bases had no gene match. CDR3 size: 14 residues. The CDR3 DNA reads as TGTGCCAGCAGCGCACAGGGGTGGGACACTGAAGCTTTCTTT. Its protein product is CASSAQGWDTEAFF.

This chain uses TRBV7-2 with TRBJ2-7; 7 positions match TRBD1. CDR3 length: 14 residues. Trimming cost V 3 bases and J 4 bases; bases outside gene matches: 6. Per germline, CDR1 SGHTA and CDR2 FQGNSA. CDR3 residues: CASSFTGTEYEQYF. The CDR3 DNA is TGTGCCAGCAGCTTTACCGGGACAGAGTACGAGCAGTACTTC.

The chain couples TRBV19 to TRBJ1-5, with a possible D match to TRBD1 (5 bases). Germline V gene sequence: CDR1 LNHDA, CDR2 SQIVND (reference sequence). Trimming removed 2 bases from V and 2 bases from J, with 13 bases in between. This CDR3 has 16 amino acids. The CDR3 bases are TGTGCCAGTAGTATACAGGGAGAATATCGCAATCAGCCCCAGCATTTT. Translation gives CASSIQGEYRNQPQHF. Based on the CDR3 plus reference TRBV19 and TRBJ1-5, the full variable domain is DGGITQSPKYLFRKEGQNVTLSCEQNLNHDAMYWYRQDPGQGLRLIYYSQIVNDFQKGDIAEGYSVSREKKESFPLTVTSAQKNPTAFYLCASSIQGEYRNQPQHFGDGTRLSIL.

CDR3 DNA sequence: TGTGCCAGCAGCCGATCCCCCTCTAGCGGGAGCCTCTACGAGCAGTACTTC. Amino acids: CASSRSPSSGSLYEQYF. The chain is built from TRBV27 and TRBJ2-7; 10 bases fit TRBD2. CDR1 is MNHEY and CDR2 is SMNVEV in the germline V gene (reference sequence). CDR3 length: 17 amino acids. Trimming cost V 6 bases and J 3 bases; bases outside gene matches: 14.

The DNA for the CDR3 is TGTGCCAGCAGGCACGGGGGACAGGGGGGCGAGACCCAGTACTTC. It translates to CASRHGGQGGETQYF. This chain connects TRBV7-8 to TRBJ2-5; 11 nucleotides line up with TRBD1. V lost 6 bases and J lost 5; bases outside the gene matches: 8. Germline CDR1 is SGHVS and CDR2 is FQNEAQ. This CDR3 is 15 amino acids long. Based on the CDR3 plus reference TRBV7-8 and TRBJ2-5, the full variable domain is GAGVSQSPRYKVAKRGQDVALRCDPISGHVSLFWYQQALGQGPEFLTYFQNEAQLDKSGLPSDRFFAERPEGSVSTLKIQRTQQEDSAVYLCASRHGGQGGETQYFGPGTRLLVL.

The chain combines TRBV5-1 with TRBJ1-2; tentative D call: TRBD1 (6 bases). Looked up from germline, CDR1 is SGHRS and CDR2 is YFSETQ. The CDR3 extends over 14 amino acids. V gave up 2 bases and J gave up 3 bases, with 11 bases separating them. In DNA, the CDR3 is TGCGCCAGCAGCTTTGGGGGCTCGGACTATGGCTACACCTTC. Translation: CASSFGGSDYGYTF. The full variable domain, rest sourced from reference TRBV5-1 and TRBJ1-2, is KAGVTQTPRYLIKTRGQQVTLSCSPISGHRSVSWYQQTPGQGLQFLFEYFSETQRNKGNFPGRFSGRQFSNSRSEMNVSTLELGDSALYLCASSFGGSDYGYTFGSGTRLTVV.

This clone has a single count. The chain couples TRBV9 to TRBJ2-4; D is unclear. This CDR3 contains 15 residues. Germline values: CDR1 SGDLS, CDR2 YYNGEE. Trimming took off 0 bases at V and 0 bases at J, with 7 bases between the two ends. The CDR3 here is CASSVGPLAKNIQYF. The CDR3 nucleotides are TGTGCCAGCAGCGTAGGACCCTTAGCCAAAAACATTCAGTACTTC.

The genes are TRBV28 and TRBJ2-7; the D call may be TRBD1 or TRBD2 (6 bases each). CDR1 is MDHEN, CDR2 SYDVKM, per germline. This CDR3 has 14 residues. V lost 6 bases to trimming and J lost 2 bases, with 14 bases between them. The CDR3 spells CASRGGGITYEQYF. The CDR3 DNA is TGTGCCAGCAGAGGAGGGGGTATAACCTACGAGCAGTACTTC. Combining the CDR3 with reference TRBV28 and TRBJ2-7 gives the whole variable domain DVKVTQSSRYLVKRTGEKVFLECVQDMDHENMFWYRQDPGLGLRLIYFSYDVKMKEKGDIPEGYSVSREKKERFSLILESASTNQTSMYLCASRGGGITYEQYFGPGTRLTVT.

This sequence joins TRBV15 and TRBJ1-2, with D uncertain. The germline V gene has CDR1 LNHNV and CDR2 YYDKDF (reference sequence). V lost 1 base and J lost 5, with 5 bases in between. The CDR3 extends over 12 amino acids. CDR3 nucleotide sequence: TGTGCCACCAGCAGAGCTGAATATGGCTACACCTTC. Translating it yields CATSRAEYGYTF. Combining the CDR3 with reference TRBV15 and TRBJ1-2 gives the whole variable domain DAMVIQNPRYQVTQFGKPVTLSCSQTLNHNVMYWYQQKSSQAPKLLFHYYDKDFNNEADTPDNFQSRRPNTSFCFLDIRSPGLGDTAMYLCATSRAEYGYTFGSGTRLTVV.

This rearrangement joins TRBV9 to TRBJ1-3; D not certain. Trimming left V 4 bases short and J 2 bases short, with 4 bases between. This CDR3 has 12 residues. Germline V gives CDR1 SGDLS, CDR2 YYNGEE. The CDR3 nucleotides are TGTGCCAGCAGCAGAGCTGGAAACACCATATATTTT. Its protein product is CASSRAGNTIYF.

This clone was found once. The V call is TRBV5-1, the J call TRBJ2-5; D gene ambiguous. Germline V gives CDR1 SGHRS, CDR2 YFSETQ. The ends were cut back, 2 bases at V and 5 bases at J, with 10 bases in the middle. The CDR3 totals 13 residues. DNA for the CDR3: TGCGCCAGCAGCTTCCAACAGACGGAGACCCAGTACTTC. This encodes CASSFQQTETQYF.

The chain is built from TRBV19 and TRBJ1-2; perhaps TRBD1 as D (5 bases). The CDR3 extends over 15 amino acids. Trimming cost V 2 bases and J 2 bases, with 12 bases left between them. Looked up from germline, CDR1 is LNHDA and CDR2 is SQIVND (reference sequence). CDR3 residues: CASSISGNGNYGYTF. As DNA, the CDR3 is TGTGCCAGTAGTATATCAGGGAATGGGAACTATGGCTACACCTTC.

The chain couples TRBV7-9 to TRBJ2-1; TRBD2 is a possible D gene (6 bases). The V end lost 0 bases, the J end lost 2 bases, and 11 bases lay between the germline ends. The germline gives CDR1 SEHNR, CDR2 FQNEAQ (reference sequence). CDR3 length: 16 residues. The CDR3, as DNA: TGTGCCAGCAGCTTAGCGTATGGAGGGACCTACAATGAGCAGTTCTTC. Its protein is CASSLAYGGTYNEQFF.

Here the CDR3 DNA reads TGCGCCAGCAGGCGGGAGTCTGGGGCCAACGTCCTGACTTTC. Encoded protein: CASRRESGANVLTF. The chain uses TRBV5-1 and TRBJ2-6; TRBD2 matches 7 bases. The length of the CDR3 is 14 residues. With V trimmed by 5 bases and J by 1 base, 0 bases remained unmatched. From germline, CDR1 is SGHRS and CDR2 YFSETQ.

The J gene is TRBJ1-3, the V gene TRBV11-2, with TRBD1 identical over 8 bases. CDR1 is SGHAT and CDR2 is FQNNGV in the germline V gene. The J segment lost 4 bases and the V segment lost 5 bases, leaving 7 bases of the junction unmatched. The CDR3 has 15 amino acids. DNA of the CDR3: TGTGCCAGCAGCCCATCCAGGGGGCAAGGAAACACCATATATTTT. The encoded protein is CASSPSRGQGNTIYF.

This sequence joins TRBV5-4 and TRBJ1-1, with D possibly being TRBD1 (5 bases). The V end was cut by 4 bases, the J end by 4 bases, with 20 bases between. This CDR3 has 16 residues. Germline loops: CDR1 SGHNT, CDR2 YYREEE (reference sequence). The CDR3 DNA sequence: TGTGCCAGCAGCCCCGGCGGGAGAGGGGCGGGCACTGAAGCTTTCTTT. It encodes CASSPGGRGAGTEAFF. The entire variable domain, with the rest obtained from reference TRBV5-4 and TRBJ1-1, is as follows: ETGVTQSPTHLIKTRGQQVTLRCSSQSGHNTVSWYQQALGQGPQFIFQYYREEENGRGNFPPRFSGLQFPNYSSELNVNALELDDSALYLCASSPGGRGAGTEAFFGQGTRLTVV.

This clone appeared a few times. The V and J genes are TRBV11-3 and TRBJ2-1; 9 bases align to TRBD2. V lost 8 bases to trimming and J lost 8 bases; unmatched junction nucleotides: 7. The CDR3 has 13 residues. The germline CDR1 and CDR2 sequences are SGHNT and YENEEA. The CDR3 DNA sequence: TGTGCCAGCTCTGGGACTAGCCAGGATGAGCAGTTCTTC. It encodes CASSGTSQDEQFF.

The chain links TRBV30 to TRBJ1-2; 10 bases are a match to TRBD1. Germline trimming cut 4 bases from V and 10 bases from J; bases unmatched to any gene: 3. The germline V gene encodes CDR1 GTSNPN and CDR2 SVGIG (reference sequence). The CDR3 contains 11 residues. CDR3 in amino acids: CAWTTGGVYTF. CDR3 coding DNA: TGTGCCTGGACGACAGGGGGCGTCTACACCTTC.

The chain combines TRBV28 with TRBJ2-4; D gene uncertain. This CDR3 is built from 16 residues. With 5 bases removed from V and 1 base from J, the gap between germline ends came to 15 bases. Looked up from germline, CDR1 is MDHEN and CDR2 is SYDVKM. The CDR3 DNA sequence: TGTGCCAGCAGTCGGCAAGTGGCTGCCGCCAAAAACATTCAGTACTTC. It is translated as CASSRQVAAAKNIQYF.